The 13 T cell receptor beta chains below come from one sample, sequenced in a study of read filtering for tumor transcriptome and immune sequencing. From about 400 ng of RNA, a library with molecular barcoded alpha/delta and beta/gamma adaptors was made. TCRdb analysed the reads with MiXCR anew, one entry per CDR3 protein. The sample lists 39,000 or so distinct CDR3 sequences; 10% to 15% were seen once. The material sequenced was a population of CD138-negative cells sorted from bone marrow. All receptors derive from a donor aged 40 or over with multiple myeloma.

This clonotype was observed many times. The gene calls are TRBV27 and TRBJ2-6, with D hard to call. Trimming shortened V by 3 bases and J by 0 bases, and 15 bases separated the two germline ends. This CDR3 spans 18 amino acids. Per germline, CDR1 MNHEY and CDR2 SMNVEV (reference sequence). The CDR3 DNA reads TGTGCCAGCAGTTTGAAGGCCCAGGATAGCTCTGGGGCCAACGTCCTGACTTTC. Its translation is CASSLKAQDSSGANVLTF.

At least ten counts were recorded for this clonotype. V and J are TRBV20-1 and TRBJ1-1, with 9 bases identical to TRBD1. The germline V gene has CDR1 DFQATT and CDR2 SNEGSKA (reference sequence). The junction had 5 bases not matched to a gene; V was cut back by 4 bases and J by 5 bases. This CDR3 has 13 residues. The CDR3 region is CSAKTGGRTEAFF. In nucleotides, the CDR3 is TGCAGTGCTAAAACAGGGGGCAGGACTGAAGCTTTCTTT.

This clonotype was counted ten times or more. In DNA, the CDR3 is TGCAGCGTTGATCTTCAGGGGGAGAACCAGTACTTC. It specifies CSVDLQGENQYF. The V and J genes are TRBV29-1 and TRBJ2-7, with 7 nucleotides matching TRBD1. In germline, CDR1 is SQVTM, CDR2 ANQGSEA. With 3 bases clipped from V and 10 bases from J, the junction kept 9 bases outside the gene matches. This CDR3 has 12 residues.

The V and J genes are TRBV7-2 and TRBJ2-5; D gene unclear. Germline CDR1 reads SGHTA; CDR2 reads FQGNSA. V was cut by 6 bases and J by 5 bases, with 19 bases left in between. The CDR3 sequence is 15 residues long. The CDR3 sequence is CASRPGRMLRETQYF. CDR3 DNA sequence: TGTGCCAGCAGACCTGGACGCATGTTGAGGGAGACCCAGTACTTC. The full variable domain, with the rest looked up from reference TRBV7-2 and TRBJ2-5, is GAGVSQSPSNKVTEKGKDVELRCDPISGHTALYWYRQSLGQGLEFLIYFQGNSAPDKSGLPSDRFSAERTGGSVSTLTIQRTQQEDSAVYLCASRPGRMLRETQYFGPGTRLLVL.

This clonotype was observed many times. The chain couples TRBV7-8 to TRBJ1-5, with TRBD1 as a possible D gene (5 bases). The V and J ends lost 5 bases and 1 base respectively, with 9 bases between them. CDR1 and CDR2 from the germline V gene are SGHVS and FQNEAQ. This CDR3 is built from 14 residues. CDR3 DNA sequence: TGTGCCAGCAGCCTGGGGGTGAGCAATCAGCCCCAGCATTTT. This gives the protein CASSLGVSNQPQHF.

This clonotype was seen at least ten times. The CDR3 DNA follows: TGTGCCAGCAGTTACGGGCTAGCGGGAGGTGGAGATGAGCAGTTCTTC. It yields the protein CASSYGLAGGGDEQFF. The V call is TRBV6-5, the J call TRBJ2-1, with 11 bases aligning to TRBD2. Germline V gene sequence: CDR1 MNHEY, CDR2 SVGAGI. Trimming took 2 bases from V and 8 from J; bases not matched to a gene: 8. There are 16 residues in the CDR3.

As concerns this clonotype: A much larger clonotype is one base distant, so this may be a read error. The rearrangement uses TRBV5-8 and TRBJ2-3; TRBD2 might be the D (6 bases). Looked up from germline, CDR1 is SGHTS and CDR2 is YDEGEE. V shed 4 bases and J shed 1 base, with 16 bases lying between them. The CDR3 covers 16 residues. The CDR3, as DNA: TGTGCCAGCAGCGGACGGACTACACCTGGCACAGATACGCAGTATTTT. Translating gives CASSGRTTPGTDTQYF.

With respect to this clonotype: Given a much more abundant clone one base away, this may be a read error. V is TRBV30 and J is TRBJ2-7, with D tentatively TRBD2 (7 bases). This CDR3 is 12 amino acids long. Trimming left V 8 bases short and J 2 bases short, with 13 bases between. Germline loops: CDR1 GTSNPN, CDR2 SVGIG (reference sequence). The CDR3 is CARGDTAYEQYF. DNA of the CDR3: TGTGCCCGGGGGGACACCGCCTACGAGCAGTACTTC.

There are many counts of this clonotype. The chain uses TRBV29-1 and TRBJ2-3; 10 nucleotides agree with TRBD2. V shed 6 bases, J shed 0 bases, and the junction held 3 bases outside the gene matches. Germline-derived CDR1 and CDR2 are SQVTM and ANQGSEA. This CDR3 comprises 14 residues. CDR3 region: CSVGLASSTDTQYF. The CDR3 region has the DNA TGCAGCGTGGGACTAGCGTCTAGCACAGATACGCAGTATTTT.

This clonotype was observed many times. The V call is TRBV6-6, the J call TRBJ2-4; 7 nucleotides match TRBD2. Germline V gene lookup returns CDR1 MNHNY and CDR2 SVGAGI (reference sequence). The trim removed 6 bases at V and 4 bases at J, leaving 6 bases unmatched. CDR3 size: 14 residues. DNA of the CDR3: TGTGCCAGCAGACGGGGTAGCGGGAAAAACATTCAGTACTTC. It codes for CASRRGSGKNIQYF.

This clonotype has ten or more counts. V is TRBV7-2 and J is TRBJ2-2; 16 nucleotides line up with TRBD2. The V segment lost 5 bases and the J segment 5 bases; nucleotides outside the gene matches: 5. CDR1 is SGHTA and CDR2 is FQGNSA in the germline V gene. The CDR3 contains 17 residues. The CDR3 DNA reads TGTGCCAGCAGCGCACCGGGACTAGCGGGAGGGACCGGGGAGCTGTTTTTT. It is translated as CASSAPGLAGGTGELFF.

This clonotype appeared many times. This chain links TRBV5-1 with TRBJ2-7, with 7 bases aligning to TRBD2. This CDR3 is 16 amino acids long. CDR1 and CDR2 (germline): SGHRS, YFSETQ. Germline trimming cut 1 base from V and 3 bases from J; bases unmatched to any gene: 10. The CDR3 region has the DNA TGCGCCAGCAGCTTGACATTTGGGGAGGGTGTCTACGAGCAGTACTTC. Translation: CASSLTFGEGVYEQYF. Looking up the rest from reference TRBV5-1 and TRBJ2-7 gives the full variable domain: KAGVTQTPRYLIKTRGQQVTLSCSPISGHRSVSWYQQTPGQGLQFLFEYFSETQRNKGNFPGRFSGRQFSNSRSEMNVSTLELGDSALYLCASSLTFGEGVYEQYFGPGTRLTVT.

At least ten counts were recorded for this clonotype. The gene calls are TRBV28 and TRBJ1-5; a weak D match, TRBD1 (6 bases). Trimming pared 7 bases from V and 0 bases from J, leaving 28 bases between. The CDR3 consists of 20 residues. The germline CDR1 and CDR2 sequences are MDHEN and SYDVKM. CDR3 protein: CASTLPPGRGATGSNQPQHF. As DNA, the CDR3 is TGTGCCAGCACCCTCCCCCCGGGCAGGGGCGCAACTGGTAGCAATCAGCCCCAGCATTTT. The full variable domain, rest sourced from reference TRBV28 and TRBJ1-5, is DVKVTQSSRYLVKRTGEKVFLECVQDMDHENMFWYRQDPGLGLRLIYFSYDVKMKEKGDIPEGYSVSREKKERFSLILESASTNQTSMYLCASTLPPGRGATGSNQPQHFGDGTRLSIL.